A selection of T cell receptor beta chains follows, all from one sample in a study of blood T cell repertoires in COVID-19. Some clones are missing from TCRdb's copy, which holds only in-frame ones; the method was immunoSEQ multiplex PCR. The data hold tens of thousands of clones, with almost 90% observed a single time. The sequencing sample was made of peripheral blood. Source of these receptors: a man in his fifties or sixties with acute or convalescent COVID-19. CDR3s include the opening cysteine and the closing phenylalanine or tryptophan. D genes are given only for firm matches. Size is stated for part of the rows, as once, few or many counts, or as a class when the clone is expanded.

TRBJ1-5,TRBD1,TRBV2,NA,TGTGCCAGCAGCGAGGACAGGGGGAGGAATCAGCCCCAGCATTTT,CASSEDRGRNQPQHF
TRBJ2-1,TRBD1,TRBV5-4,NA,TGTGCCAGCAGCACCGACAGGGCGACCTACAATGAGCAGTTCTTC,CASSTDRATYNEQFF
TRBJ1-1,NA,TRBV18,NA,TGTGCCAGCTCACCGGCAGGAGGGACTGAAGCTTTCTTT,CASSPAGGTEAFF
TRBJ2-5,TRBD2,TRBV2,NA,TGTGCCAGCAGTGTACTAGCGGGAGCAGGGGAGACCCAGTACTTC,CASSVLAGAGETQYF
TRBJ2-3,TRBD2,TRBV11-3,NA,TGTGCCAGCAGCTCCCGACTAGCGGGAGTTCGGGATACGCAGTATTTT,CASSSRLAGVRDTQYF
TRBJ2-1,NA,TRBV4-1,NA,TGCGCCAGCAGCTCGACAGCCGTCAATGAGCAGTTCTTC,CASSSTAVNEQFF
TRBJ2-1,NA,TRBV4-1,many,TGCGCCAGCAGCCAAGATCCTAAACTAGCAGGTGGCAATGAGCAGTTCTTC,CASSQDPKLAGGNEQFF
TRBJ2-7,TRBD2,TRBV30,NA,TGTGCCTGGATGGCGGGGGTCTACGAGCAGTACTTC,CAWMAGVYEQYF
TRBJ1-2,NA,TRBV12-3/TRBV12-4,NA,TGTGCCAGCAGTTTTGGCCGGGCGGGAGGCTACACCTTC,CASSFGRAGGYTF
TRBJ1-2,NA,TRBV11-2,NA,TGTGCCAGCAGCCGTGGACAGCTGACTAACTATGGCTACACCTTC,CASSRGQLTNYGYTF
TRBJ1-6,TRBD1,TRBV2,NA,TGTGCCAGCAGTCCCGACAGGGGAAGTTCACCCCTCCACTTT,CASSPDRGSSPLHF
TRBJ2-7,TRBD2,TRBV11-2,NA,TGTGCCAGCAGCTTAAAACCCCCACTACAGCTAGCGGGAGCGTACGAGCAGTACTTC,CASSLKPPLQLAGAYEQYF
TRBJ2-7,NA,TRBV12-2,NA,TGTGCAAGTCGCTCTCCAGGGGCTTCTACCTACGAGCAGTACTTC,CASRSPGASTYEQYF
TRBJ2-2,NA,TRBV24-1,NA,TGTGCCACCAGTGATTCCGGGACATTCTCCACCGGGGAGCTGTTTTTT,CATSDSGTFSTGELFF
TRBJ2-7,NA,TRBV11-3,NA,TGTGCCAGCAGCTTAGAAGGGGCCTACGAGCAGTACTTC,CASSLEGAYEQYF
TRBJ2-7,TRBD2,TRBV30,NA,TGTGCCTGGGACCTCGGGGGGTTTACCTACGAGCAGTACTTC,CAWDLGGFTYEQYF
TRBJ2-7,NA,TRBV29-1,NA,TGCAGCGTTGTTGGTCTAGCGACCTCCTACGAGCAGTACTTC,CSVVGLATSYEQYF
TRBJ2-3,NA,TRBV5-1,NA,TGCGCCAGCAGCTTGGAGGGGGACGGCACAGATACGCAGTATTTT,CASSLEGDGTDTQYF
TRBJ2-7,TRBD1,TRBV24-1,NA,TGTGCCACCAGTGATCCGGGACAGGGGACTAGGCCATCCTACGAGCAGTACTTC,CATSDPGQGTRPSYEQYF
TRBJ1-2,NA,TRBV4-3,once,TGCGCCAGCAGCCAGACAGGTGCTAACTATGGCTACACCTTC,CASSQTGANYGYTF
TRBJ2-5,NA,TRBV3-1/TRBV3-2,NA,TGTGCCAGCAGCCAAGATAGTAGCGGAGGGGAGACCCAGTACTTC,CASSQDSSGGETQYF
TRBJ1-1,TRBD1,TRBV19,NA,TGTGCCAGCGCGGGACAGATTGACTTGAACACTGAAGCTTTCTTT,CASAGQIDLNTEAFF
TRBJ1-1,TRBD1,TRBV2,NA,TGTGCCAGCACGACAGGGGGCGGCGCAGAAGCTTTCTTT,CASTTGGGAEAFF
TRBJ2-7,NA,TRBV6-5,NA,TGTGCCAGCACCCGAACTGACGAGCAGTACTTC,CASTRTDEQYF
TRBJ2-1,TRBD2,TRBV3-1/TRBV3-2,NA,TGTGCCAGCAGCCAAAAGCGGGAGTCCTACAATGAGCAGTTCTTC,CASSQKRESYNEQFF
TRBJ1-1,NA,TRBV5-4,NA,TGTGCCAGCAGCTTGCCCCCGGGGTATGAAGCTTTCTTT,CASSLPPGYEAFF
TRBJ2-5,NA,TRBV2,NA,TGTGCCAGCAGGTTAATCGGGGAGACCCAGTACTTC,CASRLIGETQYF
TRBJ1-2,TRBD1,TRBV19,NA,TGTGCCAGTAGTCCCGGGACAGGGAGGCAAATAGGCTACACCTTC,CASSPGTGRQIGYTF
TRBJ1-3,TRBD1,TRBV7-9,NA,TGTGCCAGCAGCCCGGTGGACAGGGGCCTCTCTGGAAACACCATATATTTT,CASSPVDRGLSGNTIYF
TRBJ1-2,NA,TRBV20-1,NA,TGCAGTGCGCGAAGCGGGCCCAGTGACACCTTC,CSARSGPSDTF
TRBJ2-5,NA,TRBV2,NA,TGTGCCAGCAGTTTGACCAGGGTTACCCAAGAGACCCAGTACTTC,CASSLTRVTQETQYF
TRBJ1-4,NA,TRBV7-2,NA,TGTGCCAGCAGCTTAGTGGGTCGGGAATGGGAAAAACTGTTTTTT,CASSLVGREWEKLFF
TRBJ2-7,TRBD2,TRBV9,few,TGTGCCAGCAGCGTAGACACACCGGGACTAGCGGGAGAGGCCTACGAGCAGTACTTC,CASSVDTPGLAGEAYEQYF
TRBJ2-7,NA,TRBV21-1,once,TGTGCCAGCAGCAAAGACCCAGCGGGAGAGTACGAGCAGTACTTC,CASSKDPAGEYEQYF
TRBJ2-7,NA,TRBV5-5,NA,TGTGCCAGCAGCTTGGTTGATCGCGGGCCCCCCTATACGGCGCAGTACTTC,CASSLVDRGPPYTAQYF
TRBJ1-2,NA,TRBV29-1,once,TGCAGCGTTGGATCCGTTAGGGGGGGCGGGGGCTATGGCTACACCTTC,CSVGSVRGGGGYGYTF
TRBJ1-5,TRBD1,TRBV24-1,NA,TGTGCCACCAGTGACGCGCGGACAGGGGGGTTCAATCAGCCCCAGCATTTT,CATSDARTGGFNQPQHF
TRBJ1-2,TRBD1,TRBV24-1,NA,TGTGCCACCAGTGATCCTAGGACAGGGCTCAGCTATGGCTACACCTTC,CATSDPRTGLSYGYTF
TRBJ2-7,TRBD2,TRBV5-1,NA,TGCGCCAGCAGCCCTGAAATAATTACTAGCGGGAGGCCATATTTC,CASSPEIITSGRPYF